The rows below give T cell receptor beta chains drawn from one sample of a study of a mutant IDH1 vaccine in newly diagnosed glioma. Their specific antigens are unknown. The data were produced by immunoSEQ multiplex PCR, yet TCRdb's version contains in-frame clones alone and is incomplete. The sample contains under 55,000 clones, 90% to 95% of which appear only once. Sequences were derived from PBMCs, sampled from a glioma patient whose treatment included an IDH1 peptide vaccine. Every receptor here comes from a man aged 50-60 years with glioma. The CDR3 runs from the conserved cysteine through the conserved F or W. A D gene is named only where the DNA matches it firmly. Expanded clones get a size class; other rows say once, few or many, or leave the size out.

NA | TRBJ2-6 | TRBD1 | TRBV28 | TGTGCCAGTCGGACAGGGGGCGATTCAAGCTCTGGGGCCAACGTCCTGACTTTC | CASRTGGDSSSGANVLTF
NA | TRBJ2-5 | NA | TRBV6-5 | TGTGCCAGCAGACGAGACGGGGGAAAAGAGACCCAGTACTTC | CASRRDGGKETQYF
NA | TRBJ1-1 | NA | TRBV21-1 | TGTGCCAGCAGCGCAGACAGGGGGCGCTGGAACACTGAAGCTTTCTTT | CASSADRGRWNTEAFF
NA | TRBJ1-6 | TRBD1 | TRBV4-2 | TGTGCCAGCAGCCAAACTACAGGGGTGGTTTCACCCCTCCACTTT | CASSQTTGVVSPLHF
NA | TRBJ1-2 | NA | TRBV9 | TGTGCCAGCACTCCGTACGGGGACTATGGCTACACCTTC | CASTPYGDYGYTF
NA | TRBJ2-3 | TRBD1 | TRBV2 | TGTGCCAGCAGTGGGGATGTGAGGACAGGGAGCGCAGATACGCAGTATTTT | CASSGDVRTGSADTQYF
NA | TRBJ2-7 | TRBD1 | TRBV10-3 | TGTGCCATCAGGGACAGGGGAGGATGGGAGCAGTACTTC | CAIRDRGGWEQYF
NA | TRBJ1-6 | TRBD1 | TRBV15 | TGTGCCACCAGCACTAGACAGGGCGGCCCAGGTTCACCCCTCCACTTT | CATSTRQGGPGSPLHF
NA | TRBJ2-7 | NA | TRBV10-1 | TGCGCCAGCAGTGAGGGGAGCTCCTACGAGCAGTACTTC | CASSEGSSYEQYF
NA | TRBJ2-2 | NA | TRBV4-1 | TGCGCCAGCAGCCAAGATGTACAGAACCCAAACACCGGGGAGCTGTTTTTT | CASSQDVQNPNTGELFF
NA | TRBJ1-5 | NA | TRBV6-5 | TGTGCCAGCAGCGTCCGCAGGGGTCAGCCCCAGCATTTT | CASSVRRGQPQHF
NA | TRBJ2-7 | TRBD1 | TRBV9 | TGTGCCAGCAGCGCGGAATGGACAGGCCCCTACGAGCAGTACTTC | CASSAEWTGPYEQYF
NA | TRBJ1-2 | NA | TRBV4-3 | TGCGCCAGCAGCCAAGTGAGGGGAACTAACTATGGCTACACCTTC | CASSQVRGTNYGYTF
NA | TRBJ2-7 | TRBD2 | TRBV4-2 | TGTGCCAGCAGCCAGCTAGGGAGGGACGAGCAGTACTTC | CASSQLGRDEQYF
NA | TRBJ2-7 | TRBD1 | TRBV7-2 | TGTGCCAGCAGCTCCCGGGACAGGGGCTACGAGCAGTACTTC | CASSSRDRGYEQYF
once | TRBJ2-2 | NA | TRBV14 | TGTGCCAGCAGCCGGACAGTTCTACGCACCGGGGAGCTGTTTTTT | CASSRTVLRTGELFF
NA | TRBJ2-3 | NA | TRBV19 | TGTGCCAGTAGTCCCCGCGCAGAGGGATATTCGCAGTATTTT | CASSPRAEGYSQYF
NA | TRBJ2-3 | TRBD2 | TRBV9 | TGTGCCAGCAGCGTAGGGCCTAGCGGGAGGACAGATACGCAGTATTTT | CASSVGPSGRTDTQYF
NA | TRBJ1-2 | TRBD1 | TRBV5-1 | TGCGCCAGCAGCGAGACAGGGTCCCCCGGAAACTATGGCTACACCTTC | CASSETGSPGNYGYTF
once | TRBJ2-7 | TRBD2 | TRBV7-2 | TGTGCCAGCAGGTCCGGGACTAGCGGGCCCCAGGAGTACTTC | CASRSGTSGPQEYF
NA | TRBJ2-3 | TRBD2 | TRBV30 | TGTGCCTGGAGTGCGGTAGCGGGAGGGGACCAGTATTTT | CAWSAVAGGDQYF
NA | TRBJ1-3 | NA | TRBV28 | TGTGCCAGCAGTTTATTATCTGGGGACCCTGGAAACACCATATATTTT | CASSLLSGDPGNTIYF
NA | TRBJ1-1 | NA | TRBV7-2 | TGTGCCAGCAGCTTCGATCTCAGCATGAACACTGAAGCTTTCTTT | CASSFDLSMNTEAFF
NA | TRBJ2-7 | NA | TRBV21-1 | TGTGCCAGCAGCAAAACGCCCAGGGCATCCTACGAGCAGTACTTC | CASSKTPRASYEQYF
few | TRBJ2-3 | TRBD2 | TRBV5-1 | TGCGCCAGCAGCTTGGGTGGACTAGCGTTATATACGCAGTATTTT | CASSLGGLALYTQYF
NA | TRBJ1-1 | TRBD1 | TRBV7-6 | TGTGCCAGCAGCTGGACAGGGACCACTGAAGCTTTCTTT | CASSWTGTTEAFF
NA | TRBJ2-4 | NA | TRBV6-6 | TGTGCCAGCAGTCCCGGCAGGTCGACCCAAAACATTCAGTACTTC | CASSPGRSTQNIQYF
NA | TRBJ2-2 | TRBD1 | TRBV19 | TGTGCCAGTGGGGCCGGGACAGCGAACACCGGGGAGCTGTTTTTT | CASGAGTANTGELFF
NA | TRBJ1-1 | TRBD1 | TRBV7-2 | TGTGCCAGCAGCTTAGTCCCGGGACAGACCTTAACCACTGAAGCTTTCTTT | CASSLVPGQTLTTEAFF
NA | TRBJ1-2 | TRBD1 | TRBV5-4 | TGTGCCAGCGGACTCCGGGACAGACAACCTTATGGCTACACCTTC | CASGLRDRQPYGYTF